The clone carrying this TCR beta chain was seen once. This entry belongs to a study of blood T cell repertoires in COVID-19. The ends were cut back, 4 bases at V and 4 bases at J, with 14 bases in the middle. There are 14 residues in the CDR3. From germline, CDR1 is MNHEY and CDR2 SVGEGT. Assay used: immunoSEQ multiplex PCR; TCRdb lists only in-frame clones, some missing. The sample comprises a few hundred thousand clones, around 87% of which are singletons, and about 4% rests with the top ten. The V call is TRBV6-2 or TRBV6-3, the J call TRBJ2-7; D might be TRBD2 (5 bases). The sequence was obtained from a man in his late teens or twenties with active or convalescent COVID-19. The specimen was peripheral blood. In DNA form, the CDR3 reads TGTGCCAGCAGTTCCTCGGGGAGTCGGTACGAGCAGTACTTC. Translating gives CASSSSGSRYEQYF.